These T cell receptor beta chains were read from a single sample in a study of T-cell memory formation after mild COVID-19. MiXCR, run by TCRdb on the 5' RACE reads, gives a single entry per CDR3 protein. This sample yields under 200,000 distinct CDR3 sequences, of which about an eighth are seen a single time; more than 3% belongs to the top ten. Sequencing was done on a sample of PBMCs or a T cell subset sorted from them (not recorded which). Receptors originate from a young man who had mild COVID-19 (a few samples of this study predate the infection). Cell type and time point are not known. The CDR3 runs from the conserved cysteine through the conserved F or W. A D gene is named only where the DNA matches it firmly. Expanded clones are given a class, and other clones once, few, many or no size at all.

clone_size: few; v_call: TRBV21-1; d_call: -; cdr3_length: 16; j_call: TRBJ2-2; cdr3_nt: TGTGCCAGCAGCCTCCACCCGGACAGGGGGACCGGGGAGCTGTTTTTT; cdr3_aa: CASSLHPDRGTGELFF
clone_size: -; v_call: TRBV18; d_call: -; cdr3_length: 14; j_call: TRBJ1-1; cdr3_nt: TGTGCCAGCTCACCCATCCCCAGGAACACTGAAGCTTTCTTT; cdr3_aa: CASSPIPRNTEAFF
clone_size: -; v_call: TRBV5-1; d_call: -; cdr3_length: 13; j_call: TRBJ1-2; cdr3_nt: TGCGCCAGCAGCAACAGCCCTAACTATGGCTACACCTTC; cdr3_aa: CASSNSPNYGYTF
clone_size: many; v_call: TRBV4-3; d_call: -; cdr3_length: 15; j_call: TRBJ2-3; cdr3_nt: TGCGCCAGCAGCCAAGCCCCGGGGGTCACAGATACGCAGTATTTT; cdr3_aa: CASSQAPGVTDTQYF
clone_size: -; v_call: TRBV7-3; d_call: -; cdr3_length: 13; j_call: TRBJ2-5; cdr3_nt: TGTGCCAGCAGCCCTGATGGAGGGGAAACCCAGTACTTC; cdr3_aa: CASSPDGGETQYF
clone_size: few; v_call: TRBV18; d_call: -; cdr3_length: 14; j_call: TRBJ1-2; cdr3_nt: TGTGCCAGCTCACCAAGCGATGGTCTATATGGCTACACCTTC; cdr3_aa: CASSPSDGLYGYTF
clone_size: many; v_call: TRBV9; d_call: -; cdr3_length: 13; j_call: TRBJ1-1; cdr3_nt: TGTGCCAGCAGCTGGGGCAGAAACACTGAAGCTTTCTTT; cdr3_aa: CASSWGRNTEAFF
clone_size: -; v_call: TRBV5-5; d_call: -; cdr3_length: 14; j_call: TRBJ2-4; cdr3_nt: TGTGCCAGCAGCTTGAATCAGGTTTGGGACATTCAGTACTTC; cdr3_aa: CASSLNQVWDIQYF
clone_size: few; v_call: TRBV7-9; d_call: TRBD1; cdr3_length: 16; j_call: TRBJ1-6; cdr3_nt: TGTGCCAGCACCACGGACAGGGGCTCCTATAATTCACCCCTCCACTTT; cdr3_aa: CASTTDRGSYNSPLHF
clone_size: -; v_call: TRBV5-1; d_call: TRBD2; cdr3_length: 16; j_call: TRBJ2-3; cdr3_nt: TGCGCCAGCAGCGCGGGACTAGCAATTAGCACAGATACGCAGTATTTT; cdr3_aa: CASSAGLAISTDTQYF
clone_size: -; v_call: TRBV12-3/TRBV12-4; d_call: -; cdr3_length: 16; j_call: TRBJ1-1; cdr3_nt: TGTGCCAGCAGTTTAACAGAGGGAGGACCCGGGGTGGGAGCTTTCTTT; cdr3_aa: CASSLTEGGPGVGAFF
clone_size: few; v_call: TRBV12-3/TRBV12-4; d_call: -; cdr3_length: 13; j_call: TRBJ1-1; cdr3_nt: TGTGCCAGCAGTTTAATCCGGGAGGGGGAAGCTTTCTTT; cdr3_aa: CASSLIREGEAFF
clone_size: many; v_call: TRBV12-3/TRBV12-4; d_call: -; cdr3_length: 12; j_call: TRBJ1-2; cdr3_nt: TGTGCCAGCAGTTCGGGACCTTATGGCTACACCTTC; cdr3_aa: CASSSGPYGYTF
clone_size: -; v_call: TRBV6-2/TRBV6-3; d_call: -; cdr3_length: 13; j_call: TRBJ1-1; cdr3_nt: TGTGCCAGCAGTCGCGTGGAGAACACTGAAGCTTTCTTT; cdr3_aa: CASSRVENTEAFF
clone_size: -; v_call: TRBV18; d_call: -; cdr3_length: 17; j_call: TRBJ2-2; cdr3_nt: TGTGCCAGCTCACCACCGGGGACACTCGTTAACACCGGGGAGCTGTTTTTT; cdr3_aa: CASSPPGTLVNTGELFF
clone_size: -; v_call: TRBV10-3; d_call: -; cdr3_length: 15; j_call: TRBJ1-3; cdr3_nt: TGTGCCACCCAGCGGGCAGGTAGCTCTGGAAACACCATATATTTT; cdr3_aa: CATQRAGSSGNTIYF
clone_size: few; v_call: TRBV28; d_call: -; cdr3_length: 12; j_call: TRBJ2-3; cdr3_nt: TGTGCCAGCAGGTCCACGGCAGATACGCAGTATTTT; cdr3_aa: CASRSTADTQYF
clone_size: many; v_call: TRBV7-9; d_call: -; cdr3_length: 17; j_call: TRBJ1-1; cdr3_nt: TGTGCCAGCAGTTATGGGCCGGGACGGCGCATGAACACTGAAGCTTTCTTT; cdr3_aa: CASSYGPGRRMNTEAFF
clone_size: few; v_call: TRBV12-3/TRBV12-4; d_call: TRBD1; cdr3_length: 13; j_call: TRBJ2-3; cdr3_nt: TGTGCCAGCCGCGGACAGGGGGTTCATACGCAGTATTTT; cdr3_aa: CASRGQGVHTQYF
clone_size: many; v_call: TRBV29-1; d_call: TRBD2; cdr3_length: 14; j_call: TRBJ2-1; cdr3_nt: TGCAGCGTTGAGGGGGGGAGCTCCTACAATGAGCAGTTCTTC; cdr3_aa: CSVEGGSSYNEQFF
clone_size: -; v_call: TRBV6-5; d_call: -; cdr3_length: 13; j_call: TRBJ2-5; cdr3_nt: TGTGCCAGCAGTTACCCCGGGTCCGAGACCCAGTACTTC; cdr3_aa: CASSYPGSETQYF
clone_size: many; v_call: TRBV6-2/TRBV6-3; d_call: -; cdr3_length: 16; j_call: TRBJ2-5; cdr3_nt: TGTGCCAGCAGCACCCCGGCGGGACTCCAGGGCGAGACCCAGTACTTC; cdr3_aa: CASSTPAGLQGETQYF
clone_size: -; v_call: TRBV12-3/TRBV12-4; d_call: -; cdr3_length: 12; j_call: TRBJ2-7; cdr3_nt: TGTGCCAGCAGCCACCTGGGGAACGAGCAGTACTTC; cdr3_aa: CASSHLGNEQYF
clone_size: -; v_call: TRBV3-1; d_call: -; cdr3_length: 14; j_call: TRBJ1-1; cdr3_nt: TGTGCCAGCAGCCAACGTGCAGGGACCACTGAAGCTTTCTTT; cdr3_aa: CASSQRAGTTEAFF
clone_size: -; v_call: TRBV12-3/TRBV12-4; d_call: -; cdr3_length: 14; j_call: TRBJ1-1; cdr3_nt: TGTGCCAGCAGTTTGTACGGAGTGAACACTGAAGCTTTCTTT; cdr3_aa: CASSLYGVNTEAFF
clone_size: -; v_call: TRBV6-2/TRBV6-3; d_call: -; cdr3_length: 16; j_call: TRBJ1-5; cdr3_nt: TGTGCCAGCAGTTACTCGAATCCAGGGCCCGCTCAGCCCCAGCATTTT; cdr3_aa: CASSYSNPGPAQPQHF
clone_size: few; v_call: TRBV6-5; d_call: -; cdr3_length: 15; j_call: TRBJ1-3; cdr3_nt: TGTGCCAGCACCCCCATATGGGGCTCTGGAAACACCATATATTTT; cdr3_aa: CASTPIWGSGNTIYF
clone_size: -; v_call: TRBV10-3; d_call: TRBD2; cdr3_length: 16; j_call: TRBJ2-3; cdr3_nt: TGTGCCATCAGGGGGACTAGCGGGGGGCCCGCGGATACGCAGTATTTT; cdr3_aa: CAIRGTSGGPADTQYF
clone_size: few; v_call: TRBV12-3/TRBV12-4; d_call: TRBD1; cdr3_length: 16; j_call: TRBJ1-5; cdr3_nt: TGTGCCAGCAGTCCCGGGGGACAGGGGGCAGATCAGCCCCAGCATTTT; cdr3_aa: CASSPGGQGADQPQHF
clone_size: few; v_call: TRBV6-5; d_call: TRBD2; cdr3_length: 19; j_call: TRBJ2-2; cdr3_nt: TGTGCCAGCAGCCGCACCCCCACTAGCGGGGTAACGAACACCGGGGAGCTGTTTTTT; cdr3_aa: CASSRTPTSGVTNTGELFF
clone_size: few; v_call: TRBV6-8; d_call: TRBD2; cdr3_length: 16; j_call: TRBJ2-3; cdr3_nt: TGTGCCAGCAGCCACCCTACTAGCGGTGGAGGGAATACGCAGTATTTT; cdr3_aa: CASSHPTSGGGNTQYF
clone_size: -; v_call: TRBV29-1; d_call: -; cdr3_length: 15; j_call: TRBJ2-2; cdr3_nt: TGCAGCGTGAAACGGGACTCGGGATACACCGGGGAGCTGTTTTTT; cdr3_aa: CSVKRDSGYTGELFF
clone_size: few; v_call: TRBV4-2; d_call: -; cdr3_length: 12; j_call: TRBJ1-1; cdr3_nt: TGTGCCAGCAGCCTGCAGACGAGTGAAGCTTTCTTT; cdr3_aa: CASSLQTSEAFF
clone_size: few; v_call: TRBV7-3; d_call: TRBD1; cdr3_length: 16; j_call: TRBJ1-1; cdr3_nt: TGTGCCAGCAGCTTTATGGGGCAGGGGGCTCCCACTGAAGCTTTCTTT; cdr3_aa: CASSFMGQGAPTEAFF
clone_size: few; v_call: TRBV15; d_call: -; cdr3_length: 14; j_call: TRBJ2-1; cdr3_nt: TGTGCCACAGAAAGGAACAAGGTGGACAATGAGCAGTTCTTC; cdr3_aa: CATERNKVDNEQFF
clone_size: -; v_call: TRBV5-1; d_call: -; cdr3_length: 17; j_call: TRBJ1-6; cdr3_nt: TGCGCCAGCAGCTCACAGGGACCCAGCTCCTATAATTCACCCCTCCACTTT; cdr3_aa: CASSSQGPSSYNSPLHF
clone_size: few; v_call: TRBV11-1; d_call: -; cdr3_length: 15; j_call: TRBJ1-2; cdr3_nt: TGTGCCAGCAGCTTAATGCGGGGAACCCCCTATGGCTACACCTTC; cdr3_aa: CASSLMRGTPYGYTF
clone_size: -; v_call: TRBV7-2; d_call: -; cdr3_length: 14; j_call: TRBJ2-1; cdr3_nt: TGTGCCAGCAGCTTAGGCGGGGCCAAACTTGAGCAGTTCTTC; cdr3_aa: CASSLGGAKLEQFF